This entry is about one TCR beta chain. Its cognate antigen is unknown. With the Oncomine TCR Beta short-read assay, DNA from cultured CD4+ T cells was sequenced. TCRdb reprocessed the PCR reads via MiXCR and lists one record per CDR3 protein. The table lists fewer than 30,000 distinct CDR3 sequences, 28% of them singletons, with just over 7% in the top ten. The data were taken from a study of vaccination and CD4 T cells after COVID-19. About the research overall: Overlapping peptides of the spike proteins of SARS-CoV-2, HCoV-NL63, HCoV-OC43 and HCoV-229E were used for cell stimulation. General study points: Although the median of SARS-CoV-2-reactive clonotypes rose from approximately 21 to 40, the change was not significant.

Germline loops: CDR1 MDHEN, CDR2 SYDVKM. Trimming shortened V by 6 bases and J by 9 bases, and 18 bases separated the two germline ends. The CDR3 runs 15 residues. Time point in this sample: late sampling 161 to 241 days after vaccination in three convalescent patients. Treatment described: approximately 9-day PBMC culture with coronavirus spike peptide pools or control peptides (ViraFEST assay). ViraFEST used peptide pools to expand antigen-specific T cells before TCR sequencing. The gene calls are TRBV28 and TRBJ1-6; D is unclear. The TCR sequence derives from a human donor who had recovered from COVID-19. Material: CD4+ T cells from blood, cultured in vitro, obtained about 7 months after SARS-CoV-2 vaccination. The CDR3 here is CASRRPTVGASPLHF. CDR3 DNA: TGTGCCAGCAGACGCCCTACGGTGGGAGCTTCACCCCTCCACTTT.